These 3 T cell receptor beta chains came from one sample sequenced in a study of blood T cell repertoires in COVID-19. Sequenced by immunoSEQ multiplex PCR; TCRdb stores in-frame clones only, minus some. This table holds 150,000 or so clones, over 75% found once. The sample consisted of peripheral blood. All receptors derive from a woman aged 55-69 years with COVID-19, enrolled during active disease.

The chain links TRBV14 to TRBJ1-2; TRBD1 aligns across 8 bases. Germline CDR1 is SGHDN and CDR2 is FVKESK. V shed 2 bases, J shed 4 bases, and the junction held 6 bases outside the gene matches. The CDR3 covers 15 residues. CDR3 amino acids: CASSQRSGGVYGYTF. The CDR3 DNA follows: TGTGCCAGCAGCCAAAGGTCAGGGGGCGTCTATGGCTACACCTTC.

This clone was observed a single time. Here the CDR3 reads CSVDTGTGETQYF. In DNA, the CDR3 is TGCAGCGTTGACACAGGGACAGGGGAGACCCAGTACTTC. The rearrangement links TRBV29-1 to TRBJ2-5, with 9 positions matching TRBD1. Germline V CDR1 and CDR2: SQVTM, ANQGSEA. There are 13 residues in the CDR3. Germline trimming cut 3 bases from V and 5 bases from J; bases unmatched to any gene: 4.

The chain employs TRBV6-5 and TRBJ2-7, with 11 bases identical to TRBD1. V trimming: 5 bases; J trimming: 5 bases; junction bases outside the gene matches: 5. The CDR3 is made up of 14 amino acids. CDR1 is MNHEY, CDR2 SVGAGI, per germline. For the CDR3, the DNA is TGTGCCAGCAGTCTCCGGGACAGGGGGGACGAGCAGTACTTC. This encodes CASSLRDRGDEQYF.